This is a list of T cell receptor beta chains from one sample in a study of beta chain features in type 1 diabetes. The table came from immunoSEQ multiplex PCR; TCRdb's copy has only in-frame clones and leaves some out. This sample carries about 650,000 clones, over 10% of them seen once, and the ten largest clones take around 0.12%. What was sequenced was naive CD4+ T cells from blood. These receptor sequences come from a young man with type 1 diabetes. The CDR3 runs from the conserved cysteine through the conserved F or W. The order of the fields is V gene, D gene, clone size, J gene, CDR3 protein, CDR3 DNA. The D gene is left open where the match is weak. Part of the rows lack a size; the others show once, few, many or a class for expanded clones.

V: TRBV14; D: TRBD1; size: .; J: TRBJ2-6; CDR3: CASSQPLGQGARGANVLTF; DNA: TGTGCCAGCAGCCAACCCCTGGGACAGGGGGCGAGAGGGGCCAACGTCCTGACTTTC
V: TRBV4-3; D: TRBD2; size: .; J: TRBJ2-1; CDR3: CASSYMRGNEQFF; DNA: TGCGCCAGCAGCTACATGCGGGGGAATGAGCAGTTCTTC
V: TRBV7-2; D: TRBD1; size: .; J: TRBJ2-7; CDR3: CASSLVGQGAYEQYF; DNA: TGTGCCAGCAGCTTAGTAGGACAGGGGGCTTATGAGCAGTACTTC
V: TRBV19; D: .; size: .; J: TRBJ1-2; CDR3: CASSISTGNYGYTF; DNA: TGTGCCAGTAGTATATCAACAGGGAACTATGGCTACACCTTC
V: TRBV10-3; D: TRBD1; size: .; J: TRBJ1-1; CDR3: CAISGGQDGNTEAFF; DNA: TGTGCCATCAGTGGCGGACAGGACGGGAACACTGAAGCTTTCTTT
V: TRBV9; D: .; size: .; J: TRBJ1-3; CDR3: CASSGLGVEGNTIYF; DNA: TGTGCCAGCAGCGGTCTTGGGGTCGAAGGAAACACCATATATTTT
V: TRBV7-2; D: .; size: few; J: TRBJ1-2; CDR3: CASSPGTPRGYGYTF; DNA: TGTGCCAGCAGCCCCGGGACCCCGAGGGGCTATGGCTACACCTTC
V: TRBV5-6; D: TRBD1; size: .; J: TRBJ1-1; CDR3: CASSRAGTVEAFF; DNA: TGTGCCAGCAGCAGGGCCGGGACAGTTGAAGCTTTCTTT
V: TRBV19; D: .; size: few; J: TRBJ2-5; CDR3: CASSSRIRETQYF; DNA: TGTGCCAGTAGTTCGCGGATCCGGGAGACCCAGTACTTC
V: TRBV4-1; D: .; size: .; J: TRBJ2-3; CDR3: CASSQDIRQGGDTQYF; DNA: TGCGCCAGCAGCCAAGATATACGGCAGGGCGGAGATACGCAGTATTTT
V: TRBV6-1; D: .; size: .; J: TRBJ2-7; CDR3: CASSGYSNYEQYF; DNA: TGTGCCAGCAGTGGATACAGTAACTACGAGCAGTACTTC
V: TRBV29-1; D: TRBD1; size: few; J: TRBJ2-2; CDR3: CSADRGNTGELFF; DNA: TGCAGCGCAGACAGGGGGAACACCGGGGAGCTGTTTTTT
V: TRBV4-3; D: .; size: .; J: TRBJ2-6; CDR3: CASSQAGAGANVLTF; DNA: TGCGCCAGCAGCCAAGCGGGAGCCGGGGCCAACGTCCTGACTTTC
V: TRBV7-9; D: .; size: few; J: TRBJ1-5; CDR3: CASSLVVGRGSNQPQHF; DNA: TGTGCCAGCAGCTTAGTAGTCGGCAGGGGTAGCAATCAGCCCCAGCATTTT
V: TRBV28; D: .; size: .; J: TRBJ2-1; CDR3: CASSQTLTYNEQFF; DNA: TGTGCCAGCAGTCAAACGCTGACGTACAATGAGCAGTTCTTC
V: TRBV9; D: .; size: .; J: TRBJ2-2; CDR3: CASGSSGGELFF; DNA: TGTGCCAGCGGGTCCTCGGGCGGGGAGCTGTTTTTT
V: TRBV4-3; D: .; size: .; J: TRBJ2-7; CDR3: CASSPGYEQYF; DNA: TGCGCCAGCAGCCCGGGGTACGAGCAGTACTTC
V: TRBV7-9; D: TRBD2; size: few; J: TRBJ2-1; CDR3: CASSLGSLLASDEQFF; DNA: TGTGCCAGCAGCTTAGGCAGTTTACTAGCGTCGGATGAGCAGTTCTTC
V: TRBV11-2; D: .; size: .; J: TRBJ2-6; CDR3: CASSPIGASSGANVLTF; DNA: TGTGCCAGCAGCCCTATAGGGGCTTCCTCTGGGGCCAACGTCCTGACTTTC
V: TRBV6-5; D: .; size: .; J: TRBJ2-7; CDR3: CASSYSVQPTYEQYF; DNA: TGTGCCAGCAGTTACTCTGTTCAACCAACCTACGAGCAGTACTTC
V: TRBV11-3; D: .; size: .; J: TRBJ2-5; CDR3: CASSLGPGRETQYF; DNA: TGTGCCAGCAGCTTAGGGCCAGGGCGGGAGACCCAGTACTTC
V: TRBV7-8; D: TRBD1; size: .; J: TRBJ1-2; CDR3: CASSRQGTNYGYTF; DNA: TGTGCCAGCAGTCGACAGGGTACTAACTATGGCTACACCTTC
V: TRBV5-1; D: .; size: few; J: TRBJ1-1; CDR3: CASSLTGEAFF; DNA: TGCGCCAGCAGCTTAACAGGGGAAGCTTTCTTT
V: TRBV10-3; D: .; size: few; J: TRBJ2-7; CDR3: CAISELEGYEQYF; DNA: TGTGCCATCAGTGAACTAGAGGGCTACGAGCAGTACTTC
V: TRBV19; D: TRBD1; size: .; J: TRBJ1-2; CDR3: CASSIAVTGGYGYTF; DNA: TGTGCCAGTAGTATAGCCGTGACAGGGGGCTATGGCTACACCTTC
V: TRBV5-1; D: .; size: .; J: TRBJ2-1; CDR3: CASSLQGHHRFF; DNA: TGCGCCAGCAGCCTACAGGGCCACCACCGTTTCTTC
V: TRBV2; D: .; size: .; J: TRBJ1-4; CDR3: CASRADSGEKLFF; DNA: TGTGCCAGCAGGGCGGACAGTGGGGAAAAACTGTTTTTT
V: TRBV7-9; D: TRBD1; size: .; J: TRBJ1-5; CDR3: CASSPDRGLQPQHF; DNA: TGTGCCAGCAGCCCGGACAGGGGGCTTCAGCCCCAGCATTTT
V: TRBV7-2; D: TRBD1; size: few; J: TRBJ2-5; CDR3: CASSRDRQETQYF; DNA: TGTGCCAGCAGTCGGGACAGACAAGAGACCCAGTACTTC
V: TRBV30; D: .; size: .; J: TRBJ2-5; CDR3: CAWSVQETQYF; DNA: TGTGCCTGGAGTGTACAGGAGACCCAGTACTTC
V: TRBV18; D: .; size: few; J: TRBJ2-1; CDR3: CASSAQPSVQFF; DNA: TGTGCCAGCTCCGCCCAGCCTAGCGTGCAGTTCTTC
V: TRBV7-3; D: TRBD1; size: .; J: TRBJ1-1; CDR3: CASSLSGGTEAFF; DNA: TGTGCCAGCAGCCTATCAGGGGGAACTGAAGCTTTCTTT
V: TRBV7-2; D: .; size: .; J: TRBJ2-5; CDR3: CASSLRREETQYF; DNA: TGTGCCAGCAGCTTAAGGCGGGAAGAGACCCAGTACTTC
V: TRBV6-5; D: .; size: .; J: TRBJ1-2; CDR3: CASAPPGGNYGYTF; DNA: TGTGCCAGCGCCCCCCCGGGCGGTAACTATGGCTACACCTTC
V: TRBV7-9; D: TRBD1; size: .; J: TRBJ1-4; CDR3: CASSFLSTGEKLFF; DNA: TGTGCCAGCAGCTTTTTGTCGACAGGGGAAAAACTGTTTTTT
V: TRBV13; D: TRBD1; size: .; J: TRBJ1-4; CDR3: CASSLGQANEKLFF; DNA: TGTGCCAGCAGCCTTGGACAGGCTAATGAAAAACTGTTTTTT
V: TRBV5-1; D: .; size: few; J: TRBJ2-7; CDR3: CASSLLDSSEQYF; DNA: TGCGCCAGCAGCTTGTTGGACAGCTCCGAGCAGTACTTC
V: TRBV7-2; D: .; size: few; J: TRBJ1-1; CDR3: CASSLDGGEAFF; DNA: TGTGCCAGCAGCCTTGACGGGGGCGAGGCTTTCTTT
V: TRBV5-4; D: .; size: .; J: TRBJ2-2; CDR3: CASSLNTGELFF; DNA: TGTGCCAGCAGCCTCAACACCGGGGAGCTGTTTTTT
V: TRBV7-2; D: .; size: few; J: TRBJ2-3; CDR3: CASSLGAGGTDTQYF; DNA: TGTGCCAGCAGCTTAGGGGCCGGGGGCACAGATACGCAGTATTTT
V: TRBV29-1; D: .; size: .; J: TRBJ2-7; CDR3: CSVCRVSYEQYF; DNA: TGCAGCGTTTGCCGGGTTTCCTACGAGCAGTACTTC
V: TRBV4-2; D: .; size: .; J: TRBJ1-5; CDR3: CASSRGVEGDSNQPQHF; DNA: TGTGCCAGCAGCCGCGGGGTAGAGGGGGATAGCAATCAGCCCCAGCATTTT
V: TRBV2; D: .; size: .; J: TRBJ2-7; CDR3: CASSDGPGEYF; DNA: TGTGCCAGCAGTGATGGACCCGGGGAGTACTTC
V: TRBV7-9; D: .; size: .; J: TRBJ2-7; CDR3: CASSSGRSSYEQYF; DNA: TGTGCCAGCAGCTCTGGACGGAGCTCCTACGAGCAGTACTTC
V: TRBV6-5; D: TRBD1; size: .; J: TRBJ2-1; CDR3: CASSTETGWDNEQFF; DNA: TGTGCCAGCAGTACCGAGACAGGGTGGGACAATGAGCAGTTCTTC
V: TRBV5-4; D: .; size: .; J: TRBJ2-2; CDR3: CASSLVTNSGELFF; DNA: TGTGCCAGCAGCTTGGTGACTAATTCCGGGGAGCTGTTTTTT
V: TRBV7-2; D: .; size: few; J: TRBJ2-5; CDR3: CASSLVSSLGETQYF; DNA: TGTGCCAGCAGCTTAGTCTCTAGCCTGGGGGAGACCCAGTACTTC
V: TRBV11-3; D: TRBD1; size: .; J: TRBJ2-5; CDR3: CASSRDRQETQYF; DNA: TGTGCCAGCAGCCGGGACAGGCAAGAGACCCAGTACTTC
V: TRBV4-3; D: .; size: .; J: TRBJ2-3; CDR3: CASSQATGTDTQYF; DNA: TGCGCCAGCAGCCAGGCTACAGGGACAGATACGCAGTATTTT